The T cell receptor (beta chain) under discussion was sequenced for a study of shared clonotypes between healthy human individuals. Here immunoSEQ multiplex PCR was the method, and the copy in TCRdb shows in-frame clones only, minus some. In the table there are hundreds of thousands of clones, roughly 77% of which are singletons. Germline V CDR1 and CDR2: LNHNV, YYDKDF (reference sequence). The CDR3 runs to 16 residues. Between the trimmed V and J ends, which lost 0 bases and 0 bases, there was a span of 11 bases. The receptor's source is a woman between 40 and 50 years old in good health. Some clones in this sample may be carry-over from other donors' samples. This rearrangement joins TRBV15 to TRBJ1-2, with D possibly matching TRBD1 (5 bases). The sequencing sample was made of PBMCs. The chain's CDR3 is CATSRDRGSSNYGYTF. The CDR3 DNA is TGTGCCACCAGCAGAGATCGGGGCAGCTCTAACTATGGCTACACCTTC.